The TCR beta chain under discussion was sequenced for a study of blood T cells in healthy people across ages. Study-wide results and caveats: Whereas aged donors had fewer naive CD4+ cells, long-lived donors had more of them and higher diversity. Since the PBMCs were unsorted, naive and antigen-experienced cells could not be conclusively compared.

The germline gives CDR1 SQVTM, CDR2 ANQGSEA. Trimming shortened V by 4 bases and J by 1 base, and 11 bases separated the two germline ends. The CDR3 contains 14 residues. Sample-barcoded 5' priming and a J-beta primer mix drove a second PCR of about 6 to 11 cycles. TCRdb re-derived calls from the 5' RACE reads in MiXCR, one entry per CDR3 protein. There are 1.4 million or so distinct CDR3 sequences in the sample; under 55% occur only once, and about 4.1% lies in the top ten. In the case of this clonotype: The antigen remains unidentified.

What was sequenced was blood. The chain uses TRBV29-1 and TRBJ2-1; D is ambiguous. The origin of this receptor is a young woman in good health. The CDR3 protein is CSVGRRMSYNEQFF. The CDR3 nucleotides read TGCAGCGTTGGCCGACGGATGTCCTACAATGAGCAGTTCTTC.